Listed below are T cell receptor beta chains from one sample, sequenced in a study of a mutant IDH1 vaccine in newly diagnosed glioma. Repertoires were generated with immunoSEQ multiplex PCR, while TCRdb's copy carries only in-frame clones and drops some. The repertoire includes just under 95,000 clones, under 90% of them detected once, and around 7.4% sits in the top ten. The material was PBMCs, obtained from a glioma patient treated with radiotherapy, temozolomide or both. All receptors come from a woman aged 45-65 years with glioma. The CDR3 runs from the conserved cysteine through the conserved F or W. Each record gives: CDR3 protein, V gene, D gene, clone size. The D gene is left open where the match is weak. Some rows have no size entry. The others give once, few or many, or a class for an expanded clone.

CDR3 protein: CASSPGQGLREPQHF; V gene: TRBV5-8; D gene: TRBD1; clone size: NA
CDR3 protein: CASSSRRQGLGEKLFF; V gene: TRBV19; D gene: TRBD1; clone size: NA
CDR3 protein: CASSRGAKNTEAFF; V gene: TRBV7-3; D gene: NA; clone size: NA
CDR3 protein: CASSGTGSNYGYTF; V gene: TRBV25-1; D gene: TRBD1; clone size: NA
CDR3 protein: CAIQGNEKLFF; V gene: TRBV7-9; D gene: TRBD1; clone size: NA
CDR3 protein: CASSVWGTDTEAFF; V gene: TRBV9; D gene: TRBD1; clone size: NA
CDR3 protein: CASTGTARMDGYTF; V gene: TRBV6-1; D gene: NA; clone size: NA
CDR3 protein: CASSLELGEQYF; V gene: TRBV7-2; D gene: NA; clone size: NA
CDR3 protein: CASSLGRYTDTQYF; V gene: TRBV28; D gene: NA; clone size: NA
CDR3 protein: CASSLALYEQFF; V gene: TRBV5-6; D gene: NA; clone size: NA
CDR3 protein: CASSPYPYSTDTQYF; V gene: TRBV14; D gene: NA; clone size: once
CDR3 protein: CASSSLLAGGPNEQFF; V gene: TRBV5-4; D gene: TRBD2; clone size: NA
CDR3 protein: CASSLAAGDYYEQYF; V gene: TRBV7-2; D gene: TRBD2; clone size: once
CDR3 protein: CASSFYRTSGGSYNEQFF; V gene: TRBV5-1; D gene: TRBD2; clone size: once
CDR3 protein: CASSSGTGNSPLHF; V gene: TRBV27; D gene: TRBD1; clone size: NA
CDR3 protein: CASSPGTGLGYTF; V gene: TRBV18; D gene: TRBD1; clone size: NA
CDR3 protein: CASRAGTVNSPLHF; V gene: TRBV9; D gene: TRBD1; clone size: NA
CDR3 protein: CASSSRGEGNQPQHF; V gene: TRBV5-6; D gene: NA; clone size: NA
CDR3 protein: CSVVEGTNEQFF; V gene: TRBV29-1; D gene: NA; clone size: NA
CDR3 protein: CASRDRGSYEQYF; V gene: TRBV19; D gene: TRBD1; clone size: few
CDR3 protein: CASSLDGGLYGYTF; V gene: TRBV7-9; D gene: NA; clone size: NA
CDR3 protein: CASSAGGSVGELFF; V gene: TRBV2; D gene: NA; clone size: NA
CDR3 protein: CASSRSNNQPQHF; V gene: TRBV7-3; D gene: NA; clone size: NA
CDR3 protein: CASVGSYEQYF; V gene: TRBV6-5; D gene: NA; clone size: once
CDR3 protein: CASSFSVVRGNSPLHF; V gene: TRBV28; D gene: NA; clone size: few
CDR3 protein: CASSVISDNEQYF; V gene: TRBV9; D gene: NA; clone size: NA
CDR3 protein: CASSQALGTGQETQYF; V gene: TRBV14; D gene: TRBD1; clone size: NA
CDR3 protein: CASSGLNAEAFF; V gene: TRBV5-4; D gene: NA; clone size: NA
CDR3 protein: CASMSGWNEQFF; V gene: TRBV19; D gene: NA; clone size: NA
CDR3 protein: CASSLANGYRAFF; V gene: TRBV5-8; D gene: NA; clone size: NA
CDR3 protein: CASSVGRGGITNEQFF; V gene: TRBV9; D gene: NA; clone size: NA
CDR3 protein: CALRAPSRSDTQYF; V gene: TRBV6-4; D gene: NA; clone size: NA
CDR3 protein: CASTRQGVGTDTQYF; V gene: TRBV7-9; D gene: TRBD1; clone size: NA
CDR3 protein: CASSAGTATDTQYF; V gene: TRBV5-4; D gene: TRBD1; clone size: NA
CDR3 protein: CASTPRPGNTEAFF; V gene: TRBV7-6; D gene: NA; clone size: NA
CDR3 protein: CASSNTTTGARGYTF; V gene: TRBV7-9; D gene: NA; clone size: NA
CDR3 protein: CASSAPGTGMPYEQYF; V gene: TRBV19; D gene: TRBD1; clone size: NA
CDR3 protein: CASSSSVNWDNEQFF; V gene: TRBV13; D gene: NA; clone size: NA
CDR3 protein: CASSSLNGYTF; V gene: TRBV6-5; D gene: NA; clone size: NA
CDR3 protein: CASSVAQNTEAFF; V gene: TRBV9; D gene: NA; clone size: NA
CDR3 protein: CASSLERGLNTEAFF; V gene: TRBV5-1; D gene: NA; clone size: NA
CDR3 protein: CATSNFQGGKDTEAFF; V gene: TRBV15; D gene: TRBD1; clone size: NA
CDR3 protein: CASSTTGTANNEKLFF; V gene: TRBV5-1; D gene: NA; clone size: NA
CDR3 protein: CASSLGREETQYF; V gene: TRBV11-2; D gene: NA; clone size: few
CDR3 protein: CASSPGTTGGGTEAFF; V gene: TRBV18; D gene: NA; clone size: NA
CDR3 protein: CAWSVKGSGNTIYF; V gene: TRBV30; D gene: NA; clone size: NA
CDR3 protein: CASSFGDFKRGNTIYF; V gene: TRBV7-2; D gene: NA; clone size: NA
CDR3 protein: CASSRDSVSYEQYF; V gene: TRBV19; D gene: TRBD1; clone size: NA
CDR3 protein: CASRREDGSSYNSPLHF; V gene: TRBV11-3; D gene: NA; clone size: few
CDR3 protein: CAITPQGGGYTF; V gene: TRBV10-3; D gene: NA; clone size: few
CDR3 protein: CASSSGGAYNEQFF; V gene: TRBV7-9; D gene: NA; clone size: few
CDR3 protein: CASSEGSLYEQYF; V gene: TRBV25-1; D gene: NA; clone size: once
CDR3 protein: CASRDGSGSGNEQYF; V gene: TRBV10-1; D gene: NA; clone size: NA
CDR3 protein: CASTPRGAGQPQHF; V gene: TRBV6-5; D gene: NA; clone size: NA
CDR3 protein: CASSPGPTGQETQYF; V gene: TRBV5-1; D gene: TRBD1; clone size: NA